These 26 T cell receptor beta chains were sequenced from one sample in a study of blood T cell repertoires in COVID-19. Assay: immunoSEQ multiplex PCR; the TCRdb copy retains only in-frame clones and omits some. The sample records roughly 11,000 clones, approximately 89% being singletons. The sequenced sample was peripheral blood. The receptors derive from a human donor in a cohort sampled during active COVID-19.

This chain uses TRBV27 with TRBJ1-2; D is ambiguous. The V gene lost 5 bases and the J gene lost 2 bases, with 15 bases spanning the gap. The germline gives CDR1 MNHEY, CDR2 SMNVEV (reference sequence). This CDR3 is 15 amino acids long. This chain's CDR3 is CASSPHKTNNYGYTF. The CDR3 nucleotides read TGTGCCAGCAGTCCCCACAAGACAAACAACTATGGCTACACCTTC.

This chain links TRBV7-9 with TRBJ1-5; TRBD1 matches at 11 bases. The CDR3 is made up of 14 amino acids. Germline lookup yields CDR1 SEHNR and CDR2 FQNEAQ (reference sequence). V lost 5 bases to trimming and J lost 6 bases; unmatched junction nucleotides: 3. The CDR3 loop reads CASSPGQGGQPQHF. CDR3 nucleotides: TGTGCCAGCAGCCCGGGACAGGGGGGTCAGCCCCAGCATTTT.

The V and J genes are TRBV5-1 and TRBJ2-3, with 15 bases that match TRBD2. The CDR3 sequence is 17 residues long. Germline values: CDR1 SGHRS, CDR2 YFSETQ. Trimming cost V 5 bases and J 3 bases; bases outside gene matches: 7. This CDR3 is CASRHGLAGGRTDTQYF. DNA of the CDR3: TGCGCCAGCAGACACGGACTAGCGGGGGGGCGGACAGATACGCAGTATTTT.

V and J are TRBV12-5 and TRBJ1-2; a weak D match, TRBD1 (6 bases). CDR1 is LGHNT and CDR2 is FRNRAP in the germline V gene. CDR3 length: 16 residues. The V gene lost 3 bases and the J gene lost 2 bases, with 16 bases spanning the gap. The CDR3: CASGLEGQTANYGYTF. The CDR3 bases are TGTGCTAGTGGTTTAGAAGGACAGACCGCCAACTATGGCTACACCTTC.

This chain uses TRBV4-1 with TRBJ2-5, with D perhaps matching TRBD2 (6 bases). Germline CDR1 MGHRA, CDR2 YSYEKL. Trimming removed 0 bases from V and 4 bases from J, with 21 bases in between. The CDR3 is 18 residues long. Written as DNA, the CDR3 is TGCGCCAGCAGCCAAGAAGGGATAGCGGTCCACCGGGTAGAGACCCAGTACTTC. Translated: CASSQEGIAVHRVETQYF.

This rearrangement joins TRBV15 to TRBJ2-7, with 7 positions matching TRBD1. The ends lost 1 base at V and 0 bases at J; junction bases unmatched: 3. CDR3 length equals 15 residues. The germline gives CDR1 LNHNV, CDR2 YYDKDF (reference sequence). DNA of the CDR3: TGTGCCACCAGCAGAGTAAGGGACAGCTCCTACGAGCAGTACTTC. Translation: CATSRVRDSSYEQYF.

The chain employs TRBV18 and TRBJ1-4; D is undetermined. Trimming shortened V by 8 bases and J by 5 bases, and 12 bases separated the two germline ends. Germline CDR1 is KGHSH and CDR2 is LQKENI. The CDR3 loop spans 13 amino acids. CDR3 bases: TGTGCCAGCAGAGGAGGGATAAATGAAAAACTGTTTTTT. Translation gives CASRGGINEKLFF.

This sequence joins TRBV15 and TRBJ2-3, with 10 bases identical to TRBD2. CDR3 length equals 15 residues. Germline V gene sequence: CDR1 LNHNV, CDR2 YYDKDF (reference sequence). The ends lost 4 bases at V and 4 bases at J; junction bases unmatched: 5. CDR3 in amino acids: CATSKTSGLADTQYF. DNA for the CDR3: TGTGCCACCAGCAAGACTAGCGGGTTAGCAGATACGCAGTATTTT.

The rearrangement joins TRBV28 to TRBJ2-2; 9 nucleotides match TRBD2. The germline V gene has CDR1 MDHEN and CDR2 SYDVKM. With 6 bases clipped from V and 2 bases from J, the junction kept 4 bases outside the gene matches. This CDR3 spans 15 amino acids. CDR3 coding DNA: TGTGCCAGCAGACCGACTAGCGGTAACACCGGGGAGCTGTTTTTT. As protein: CASRPTSGNTGELFF.

The chain combines TRBV6-5 with TRBJ2-1, with D perhaps matching TRBD1 (5 bases). Germline CDR1 reads MNHEY; CDR2 reads SVGAGI. The CDR3 has 11 amino acids. V lost 6 bases and J 14 bases, leaving 14 bases between the germline ends. Here the CDR3 reads CASRKGVWEFF. The CDR3 bases are TGTGCCAGCAGGAAAGGGGTATGGGAGTTCTTC.

The rearrangement links TRBV18 to TRBJ2-1, with D perhaps matching TRBD2 (5 bases). The CDR3 is 15 residues long. Trimming left V 2 bases short and J 3 bases short, with 11 bases between. Germline-derived CDR1 and CDR2 are KGHSH and LQKENI. The CDR3, as DNA: TGTGCCAGCTCACCAGCTGCGGGTTTCTACAATGAGCAGTTCTTC. It is translated as CASSPAAGFYNEQFF.

This sequence joins TRBV15 and TRBJ2-3; no clear D. With 4 bases removed from V and 3 bases from J, the gap between germline ends came to 11 bases. The V gene's germline CDR1 is LNHNV and CDR2 YYDKDF (reference sequence). The length of the CDR3 is 14 residues. CDR3 in DNA: TGTGCCACCAGCACCATAGACGGGACAGATACGCAGTATTTT. Its protein product is CATSTIDGTDTQYF. The entire variable domain, with the rest obtained from reference TRBV15 and TRBJ2-3, is as follows: DAMVIQNPRYQVTQFGKPVTLSCSQTLNHNVMYWYQQKSSQAPKLLFHYYDKDFNNEADTPDNFQSRRPNTSFCFLDIRSPGLGDTAMYLCATSTIDGTDTQYFGPGTRLTVL.

The chain carries TRBV19 and TRBJ2-7; 9 bases align to TRBD2. This CDR3 is 15 amino acids long. Germline trimming cut 3 bases from V and 2 bases from J; bases unmatched to any gene: 5. Germline lookup yields CDR1 LNHDA and CDR2 SQIVND (reference sequence). This chain's CDR3 is CASSMETSGTYEQYF. In DNA form, the CDR3 reads TGTGCCAGTAGTATGGAGACTAGCGGTACCTACGAGCAGTACTTC.

The chain has TRBV24-1 and TRBJ2-7; TRBD1 agrees at 9 bases. V was clipped by 3 bases and J by 7 bases; unmatched bases: 9. CDR3 size: 15 residues. Germline values: CDR1 KGHDR, CDR2 SFDVKD. CDR3 in DNA: TGTGCCACCAGTGATCCCGGGACAGGGTCAAGGGAGCAGTACTTC. It encodes CATSDPGTGSREQYF.

The gene calls are TRBV4-1 and TRBJ1-5; unclear D gene. CDR1 MGHRA and CDR2 YSYEKL come from the germline V gene. The CDR3 has 15 amino acids. Trimming shortened V by 0 bases and J by 3 bases, and 9 bases separated the two germline ends. The CDR3 coding sequence is TGCGCCAGCAGCCAAGAGGCCGGGATCAATCAGCCCCAGCATTTT. Amino acids: CASSQEAGINQPQHF.

Turning to this clone: The junction does not match germline at one end; this may be a read error. The genes are TRBV7-9 and TRBJ2-7; 8 bases align to TRBD2. There are 12 residues in the CDR3. Germline V CDR1 and CDR2: SEHNR, FQNEAQ (reference sequence). As DNA, the CDR3 is TGTGCCAGCAGCTTAGCGTTAGGACTAGCCAAGTTC. Protein: CASSLALGLAKF.

This clone came up once. V usage is TRBV29-1 and J usage is TRBJ2-3, with 7 positions matching TRBD2. The CDR3 has 13 residues. The germline gives CDR1 SQVTM, CDR2 ANQGSEA. The V and J ends lost 6 bases and 1 base, in that order; junction bases with no gene match: 4. CDR3 sequence (DNA): TGCAGCGTGCATCGGGGGGGCACAGATACGCAGTATTTT. Residues: CSVHRGGTDTQYF.

This clone was observed once. The chain uses TRBV28 and TRBJ2-7; D is possibly TRBD2 (6 bases). The CDR3 extends over 14 amino acids. Germline CDR1 MDHEN, CDR2 SYDVKM. The V end was cut by 8 bases, the J end by 2 bases, with 16 bases between. The CDR3 here is CASVRGGTPYEQYF. The CDR3 nucleotides read TGTGCCAGCGTGAGAGGAGGGACTCCCTACGAGCAGTACTTC.

The V and J genes are TRBV6-6 and TRBJ1-6; tentative D call: TRBD1 (6 bases). Germline V lookup: CDR1 MNHNY, CDR2 SVGAGI (reference sequence). This CDR3 contains 18 residues. The V end lost 5 bases, the J end lost 7 bases, and 24 bases lay between the germline ends. The CDR3 sequence is CASSPRDILGLSNSPLHF. As DNA, the CDR3 is TGTGCCAGCAGTCCAAGGGACATCCTTGGGCTTTCAAATTCACCCCTCCACTTT.

The chain joins TRBV5-1 to TRBJ2-7; the match to TRBD1 covers 9 bases. After removal of 5 bases from V and 2 bases from J, the junction contained 5 bases not matched to a gene. There are 14 residues in the CDR3. Germline V gene sequence: CDR1 SGHRS, CDR2 YFSETQ. This chain's CDR3 is CASRAGTGTYEQYF. The CDR3 region has the DNA TGCGCCAGCAGGGCCGGGACAGGGACCTACGAGCAGTACTTC.

This chain links TRBV25-1 with TRBJ2-4, with 10 bases lining up with TRBD1. This CDR3 is built from 14 residues. Unmatched junction bases numbered 5, after V lost 4 bases and J lost 8 bases. CDR1 is MGHDK, CDR2 SYGVNS, per germline. The CDR3 sequence is CASSGSGTGDIQYF. CDR3 sequence (DNA): TGTGCCAGCAGTGGTTCCGGGACAGGGGACATTCAGTACTTC. The whole variable domain, filled in from reference TRBV25-1 and TRBJ2-4, reads EADIYQTPRYLVIGTGKKITLECSQTMGHDKMYWYQQDPGMELHLIHYSYGVNSTEKGDLSSESTVSRIRTEHFPLTLESARPSHTSQYLCASSGSGTGDIQYFGAGTRLSVL.

This clone came up a few times. The chain has TRBV21-1 and TRBJ1-6; the tabulated D call, TRBD1, remains unverified against the DNA. TRBV21-1 counts as a pseudogene. The CDR3 is made up of 17 amino acids. This chain's CDR3 is CASSKALGPHRDSPLHF. CDR3 in DNA: TGTGCCAGCAGCAAAGCGCTCGGCCCTCACAGGGATTCACCCCTCCACTTT.

This chain links TRBV15 with TRBJ2-1; a weak D match, TRBD1 (5 bases). The CDR3 length is 13 residues. V gave up 3 bases and J gave up 7 bases, with 10 bases separating them. Germline assignment: CDR1 LNHNV and CDR2 YYDKDF (reference sequence). CDR3 in amino acids: CATSSPRDNEQFF. CDR3 DNA: TGTGCCACCAGCAGTCCCAGGGATAATGAGCAGTTCTTC.

For the CDR3, the DNA is TGTGCCAGCTCACCACGGACTACGAACACCGGGGAGCTGTTTTTT. This translates into CASSPRTTNTGELFF. The gene calls are TRBV18 and TRBJ2-2, with D possibly being TRBD2 (6 bases). From germline, CDR1 is KGHSH and CDR2 LQKENI. The CDR3 is 15 residues long. V was trimmed by 1 base and J by 0 bases, leaving 6 bases between them.

J is TRBJ1-3 and V is TRBV16; 7 bases map to TRBD1. CDR1 is KGHSY and CDR2 is FQNENV in the germline V gene. This CDR3 is built from 17 residues. V shed 4 bases, J shed 0 bases, and the junction held 9 bases outside the gene matches. The CDR3 sequence: CASSRYPTGSSGNTIYF. The CDR3 region has the DNA TGTGCCAGCAGCCGCTACCCGACAGGGAGCTCTGGAAACACCATATATTTT.

The chain links TRBV30 to TRBJ2-5; 7 bases fit TRBD1. J lost 4 bases, V lost 3 bases, and 2 bases had no gene match. CDR3 length: 12 residues. Germline CDR1 reads GTSNPN; CDR2 reads SVGIG (reference sequence). The CDR3 is CAWSRDRETQYF. The CDR3 nucleotides read TGTGCCTGGAGCCGGGACAGAGAGACCCAGTACTTC.